This T cell receptor (beta chain) originates from a study of blood T cell repertoires in COVID-19. CDR3 size: 10 residues. Trimming shortened V by 4 bases and J by 10 bases, and 7 bases separated the two germline ends. CDR1 SGHTA and CDR2 FQGNSA come from the germline V gene. This clone has only one observation. The Seattle site enrolled patients during active infection and followed them longitudinally. Original processing notes: Reference gene primers were amplified, and this amplification served to estimate nucleated cell counts. Assay used: immunoSEQ multiplex PCR; TCRdb lists only in-frame clones, some missing. Clonal size and the V and J genes are those of that table, whereas D and trimming came from the DNA. The sample shows around 250,000 clones, about 84% of them seen only once.

The clonotype originates from a woman aged 80 or over with COVID-19, enrolled during active disease. The rearrangement links TRBV7-2 to TRBJ1-2, with D hard to call. Sequencing was performed on peripheral blood. This CDR3 reads CASSSKSYTF. The CDR3 nucleotides are TGTGCCAGCAGCTCTAAGTCCTACACCTTC.